This T cell receptor beta chain was retrieved from a study of T cell responses to AZD1222 COVID-19 vaccine. Study-wide results and caveats: Only six or seven AZD1222 recipients tested seropositive at baseline. Nearly half of the spike-specific TCRs reportedly recognize variant regions that carry no mutations. Researchers report vaccine-associated CD4 TCRs spanning spike, with dominance at 160-218 and 743-854. Donors skewed white British and female; clonal diversity was possibly underestimated.

CDR3 size: 14 residues. Trimming took off 2 bases at V and 2 bases at J, with 9 bases between the two ends. The V gene's germline CDR1 is KGHDR and CDR2 SFDVKD. The protocol was immunoSEQ multiplex PCR, while the TCRdb copy is restricted to in-frame clones and leaves out a portion. Among 160,000 or so clones listed, 80% to 90% were seen once. About this clone: The antigen is not known.

The receptor was derived from an adult who had recovered from COVID-19. Specimen: peripheral blood, collected after recovery from COVID-19. The chain combines TRBV24-1 with TRBJ2-7; unclear D gene. The CDR3 DNA is TGTGCCACCAGTGATTGGACCACTGCCTACGAGCAGTACTTC. Protein product: CATSDWTTAYEQYF.